The next 3 T cell receptor beta chains were all read from a single sample in a study of regulatory T cells in long-lasting Graves disease. For TCR beta, libraries came from iRepertoire HTBI primers and Arm-PCR of CDR3 regions. TCRdb re-analysed the multiplex PCR reads in MiXCR, keeping a single row per CDR3 protein. The profile shows about 660,000 distinct CDR3 sequences, approximately 29% of them singletons. The time point was: persistent/refractory GD, antithyroid drugs over 5 years with positive TRAb. The TCR library was made from RNA extracted from PBMCs. This specimen was peripheral blood mononuclear cells (PBMCs), taken when the disease was refractory, from a patient treated with antithyroid drugs. All receptors derive from a female donor with Graves disease.

The chain couples TRBV6-2 or TRBV6-3 to TRBJ2-7, with TRBD2 identical over 8 bases. The J segment lost 5 bases and the V segment lost 2 bases, leaving 8 bases of the junction unmatched. Germline-derived CDR1 and CDR2 are MNHEY and SVGEGT. This CDR3 comprises 15 residues. The CDR3 DNA reads TGTGCCAGCAGTTACGGTGTGACTAGCGACGACGAGCAGTACTTC. Amino acid sequence: CASSYGVTSDDEQYF.

The J gene is TRBJ1-4, the V gene TRBV29-1; D is possibly TRBD1 (5 bases). The germline V gene encodes CDR1 SQVTM and CDR2 ANQGSEA. The CDR3 runs to 11 residues. V lost 6 bases and J lost 7, with 9 bases in between. The CDR3 DNA sequence: TGCAGCGTAGGGGATGGTGAAAAACTGTTTTTT. Protein product: CSVGDGEKLFF.

This clonotype was detected a few times. The junction does not match germline at one end; this may be a read error. The V call is TRBV20-1, the J call TRBJ2-5; 8 nucleotides agree with TRBD1. The CDR3 is 14 residues long. The germline V gene encodes CDR1 DFQATT and CDR2 SNEGSKA (reference sequence). CDR3 amino acids: CSARVGTGQETHYF. The CDR3, as DNA: TGCAGTGCTAGAGTGGGGACAGGCCAAGAGACCCATTACTTC.